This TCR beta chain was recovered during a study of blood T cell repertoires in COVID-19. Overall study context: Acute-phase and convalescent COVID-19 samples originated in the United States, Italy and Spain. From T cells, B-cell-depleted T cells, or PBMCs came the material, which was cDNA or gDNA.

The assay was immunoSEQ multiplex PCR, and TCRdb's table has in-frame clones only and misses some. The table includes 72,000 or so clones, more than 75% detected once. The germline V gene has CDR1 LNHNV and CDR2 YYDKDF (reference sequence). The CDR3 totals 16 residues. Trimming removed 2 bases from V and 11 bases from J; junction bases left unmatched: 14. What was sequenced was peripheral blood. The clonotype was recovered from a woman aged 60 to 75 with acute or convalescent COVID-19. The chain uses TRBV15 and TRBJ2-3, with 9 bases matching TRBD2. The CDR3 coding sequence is TGTGCCACCAGCAGACCAAGCCAGCGGGGGGATGTGAAGCAGTATTTT. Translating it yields CATSRPSQRGDVKQYF.